This entry concerns a single T cell receptor (beta chain). Its ends do not fully match the called genes, so a read error is possible. The data are from a study of control samples from healthy donors and cancer patients. Some clones are missing from TCRdb's copy, which holds only in-frame ones; the method was immunoSEQ multiplex PCR. This repertoire shows 150,000 or so clones, about 94% found once; its top ten account for roughly 4.3%. This CDR3 is built from 14 residues. Germline assignment: CDR1 SSHAT and CDR2 FNYEAQ (reference sequence). This clonotype was sampled from a woman aged 60 to 75 in good health. The chain recombines TRBV7-7 with TRBJ2-1, with D possibly being TRBD1 or TRBD2 (7 bases each). What was sequenced was blood. The CDR3 region has the DNA TGTGCTAGCAGCGCAAGCAGGGGGGGAGGTGAGCAGTTCTTC. This gives the protein CASSASRGGGEQFF.